This T cell receptor (beta chain) was observed in a study of T cells in Graves' hyperthyroidism and ophthalmopathy. CDR1 is SNHLY, CDR2 FYNNEI, per germline. CDR3 length: 16 amino acids. Duration under 3 months, a NOSPECS grade of at least 4, and a Clinical Activity Score of at least 3 characterized the ophthalmopathy patients. Criteria for exclusion of patients were uncontrolled infection, other autoimmune disease, pregnancy or lactation. Amplification of TCR beta CDR3 regions was performed using RNA transcripts as template. The study used the HTBI primer set for a first-round RT-PCR of the TCR CDR3. TCRdb passed the multiplex PCR reads through MiXCR, listing each CDR3 protein once. The table includes about 37,000 distinct CDR3 sequences, around 53% detected once. On this clonotype: Mismatch with germline at one junction end may stem from a read error.

This TCR came from a man aged 35 to 55 with Graves' ophthalmopathy. Sequencing was performed on blood. The chain has TRBV2 and TRBJ2-2; D is perhaps TRBD2 (7 bases). Here the CDR3 reads CASRGGLILHTGELFF. The CDR3, as DNA: TGTGCCAGCAGGGGGGGGCTAATTCTTCACACCGGGGAGCTCTTTTTT.